What follows describes a single T cell receptor (beta chain). This record comes from a study of blood T cells in healthy people across ages. Per the germline V gene, CDR1 is MNHEY and CDR2 is SMNVEV (reference sequence). The V gene end was trimmed by 5 bases and the J gene end by 1 base; junction bases not matched to a gene: 7. The CDR3 loop spans 16 amino acids. A J-beta primer mix and a sample-barcoded 5' primer were used in a second PCR of roughly 7 to 12 cycles. TCRdb analysed the 5' RACE reads with MiXCR anew, one entry per CDR3 protein. The sample has around 1,800,000 distinct CDR3 sequences; about two fifths are singletons.

The rearrangement joins TRBV27 to TRBJ1-2; 10 positions match TRBD1. The specimen was blood. The TCR sequence derives from a human donor in good health. The CDR3 region is CASSPSTGGVNYGYTF. DNA for the CDR3: TGTGCCAGCAGTCCATCGACAGGGGGCGTTAACTATGGCTACACCTTC.